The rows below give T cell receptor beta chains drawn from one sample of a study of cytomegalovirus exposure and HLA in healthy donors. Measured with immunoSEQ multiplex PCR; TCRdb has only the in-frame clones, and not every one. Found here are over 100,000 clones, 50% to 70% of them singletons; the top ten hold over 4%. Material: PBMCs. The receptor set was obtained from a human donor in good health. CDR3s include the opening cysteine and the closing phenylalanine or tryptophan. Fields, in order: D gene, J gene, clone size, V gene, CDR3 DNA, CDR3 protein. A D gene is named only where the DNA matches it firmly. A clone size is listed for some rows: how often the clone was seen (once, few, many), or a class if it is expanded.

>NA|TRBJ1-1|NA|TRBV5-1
TGCGCCAGCAGCTTGGCGCGGGGGCTTAACACTGAAGCTTTCTTT
CASSLARGLNTEAFF
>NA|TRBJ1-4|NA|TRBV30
TGTGCCTGGAGTACCAGTAATGAAAAACTGTTTTTT
CAWSTSNEKLFF
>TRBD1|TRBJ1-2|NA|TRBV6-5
TGTGCCAGCGCCCTGACAGGGGCTCGCTATGGCTACACCTTC
CASALTGARYGYTF
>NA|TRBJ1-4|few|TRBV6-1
TGTGCCAGCAAAGCGACTAATGAAAAACTGTTTTTT
CASKATNEKLFF
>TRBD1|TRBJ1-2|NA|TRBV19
TGTGCCAGTAGTATGGACAGGCGTCCGAACTATGGCTACACCTTC
CASSMDRRPNYGYTF
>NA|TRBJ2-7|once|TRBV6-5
TGTGCCAGCAGTTATACCAGTACCCTTTCCTACGAGCAGTACTTC
CASSYTSTLSYEQYF
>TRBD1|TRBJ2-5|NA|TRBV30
TGTGCCTGGAGCCGGGACAGAAATACCCAGTACTTC
CAWSRDRNTQYF
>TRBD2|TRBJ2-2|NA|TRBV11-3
TGTGCCAGCAGCTTATCTCTACCCTTTAGCGGGAGTCTCTACACCGGGGAGCTGTTTTTT
CASSLSLPFSGSLYTGELFF
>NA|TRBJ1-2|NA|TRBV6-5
TGTGCCAGCAGTATCACAGGGACCGGCCTTGGCTACACCTTC
CASSITGTGLGYTF
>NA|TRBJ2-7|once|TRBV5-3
TGTGCCAGAAGCGCCAGTGGGGGAGGGACAGGCATTTCCTACGAGCAGTACTTC
CARSASGGGTGISYEQYF
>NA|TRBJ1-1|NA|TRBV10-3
TGTGCCATCAGGGCGACAGGGAACACTGAAGCTTTCTTT
CAIRATGNTEAFF
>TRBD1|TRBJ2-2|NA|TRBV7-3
TGTGCCAGCAGCCAGGGTACAGGGGGAGGTGGCACCGGGGAGCTGTTTTTT
CASSQGTGGGGTGELFF
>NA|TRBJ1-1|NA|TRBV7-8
TGTGCCAGCAGCCCCCACGGGAACACTGAAGCTTTCTTT
CASSPHGNTEAFF
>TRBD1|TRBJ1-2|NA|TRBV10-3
TGTGCCATCAGTGAGCGTGGACAGGGGGCCGGCTACACCTTC
CAISERGQGAGYTF
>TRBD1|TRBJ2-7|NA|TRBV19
TGTGCCAGTAGCCCAGGGGGAAAAACCTACGAGCAGTACTTC
CASSPGGKTYEQYF
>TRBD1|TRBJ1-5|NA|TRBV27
TGTGCCAGCAGCACAGGGGGCGCGGGTCAGCCCCAGCATTTT
CASSTGGAGQPQHF
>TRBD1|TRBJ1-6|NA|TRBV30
TGTGCCTGGAGTGCCCTCATCGGACAGGGGCTCGGCTCACCCCTCCACTTT
CAWSALIGQGLGSPLHF
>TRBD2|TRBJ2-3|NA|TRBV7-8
TGTGCCAGCAGCTTGCGCATAGCGGGGGCGCGCACAGATACGCAGTATTTT
CASSLRIAGARTDTQYF
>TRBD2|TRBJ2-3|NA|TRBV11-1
TGTGCCAGCAGCTTGCTCGGGGCTGGCGGGAGGTGGGCAGATACGCAGTATTTT
CASSLLGAGGRWADTQYF
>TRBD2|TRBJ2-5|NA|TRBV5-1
TGCGCCAGCTCCAAACTAGCGGAAGAGACCCAGTACTTC
CASSKLAEETQYF
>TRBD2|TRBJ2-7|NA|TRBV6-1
TGTGCCAGCAGAGAAGCGGGAGGATCGCAAGAGCAGTACTTC
CASREAGGSQEQYF
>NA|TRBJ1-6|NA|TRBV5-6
TGTGCCAGCAGCCATACCGCGGGGGATTCACCCCTCCACTTT
CASSHTAGDSPLHF
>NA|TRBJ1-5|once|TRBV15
TGTGCCACCAGCAGAGCATGGGAGGGTACAGCCAGCAATCAGCCCCAGCATTTT
CATSRAWEGTASNQPQHF
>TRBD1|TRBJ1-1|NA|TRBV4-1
TGCGCCAGCAGCCCGGGGAGACAGGGGAACACTGAAGCTTTCTTT
CASSPGRQGNTEAFF
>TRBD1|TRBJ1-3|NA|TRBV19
TGTGCCAGTAGTATCATCGGGACAGTGCGGAGTGGCACCATATATTTT
CASSIIGTVRSGTIYF
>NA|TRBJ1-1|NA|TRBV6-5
TGTGCCAGCAGTTACATCAGAGGGCGGTCGGGCACTGAAGCTTTCTTT
CASSYIRGRSGTEAFF
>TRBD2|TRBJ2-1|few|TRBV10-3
TGTGCCATCAGTGGCCTGGGCGGGAGCCCCTACAATGAGCAGTTCTTC
CAISGLGGSPYNEQFF
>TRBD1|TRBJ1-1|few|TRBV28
TGTGCCAGCAGGTACGTTCAGGGGGCAGGGAAGACTGAAGCTTTCTTT
CASRYVQGAGKTEAFF
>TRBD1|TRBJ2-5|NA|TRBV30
TGTGCCTCGGACAGGGGGGAAGAGACCCAGTACTTC
CASDRGEETQYF
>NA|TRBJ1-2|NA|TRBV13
TGTACGGTGCAAGCGGCGTATGGCTACACCTTC
CTVQAAYGYTF
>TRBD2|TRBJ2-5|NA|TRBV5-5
TGTGCCAGCAGCCCCAGCCGGCTAGCGGGAGTGTTTCTCCAAGAGACCCAGTACTTC
CASSPSRLAGVFLQETQYF
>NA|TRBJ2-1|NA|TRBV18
TGTGCCAGCTCTCCGACAAGCGGGAATGAGCAGTTCTTC
CASSPTSGNEQFF
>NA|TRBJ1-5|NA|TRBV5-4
TGTGCCACGCTTGGGGGGGAGGGCAATCAGCCCCAGCATTTT
CATLGGEGNQPQHF
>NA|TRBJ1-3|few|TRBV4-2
TGTGCCAGCAGCCAAGCCCCGTTCTCTGGAAACACCATATATTTT
CASSQAPFSGNTIYF
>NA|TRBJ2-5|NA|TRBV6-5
TGTGCCAGCAGTTACTCGATCAGCGGGACCCAGTACTTC
CASSYSISGTQYF
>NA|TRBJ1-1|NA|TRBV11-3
TGTGCCAGCAGCTTAGGAGGAAACACTGAAGCTTTCTTT
CASSLGGNTEAFF
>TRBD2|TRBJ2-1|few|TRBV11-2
TGTGCCAGCAGCTTATCTAGCGGTTCCCTAGGGGAGCAGTTCTTC
CASSLSSGSLGEQFF